This TCR beta chain was profiled in a study of post-analysis software for immune sequencing data. Points from the study as a whole: Versus controls, multiple sclerosis patients showed significantly lower diversity (normalized Chao1). Controls showed lower frequencies than patients for roughly five TRBV segments, and TRBV5-6, TRBV5-1 and TRBV20-1 were among these. Clustering by F measure revealed strong co-clustering among samples prepared together in one batch.

Trimming stripped 3 bases from V and 7 bases from J, with 25 bases between. This CDR3 has 17 residues. Per germline, CDR1 MDHEN and CDR2 SYDVKM. Sequencing libraries made from TCR beta cDNA carried unique molecular identifiers. One entry per CDR3 protein, called by TCRdb with MiXCR from the PCR reads. The sample records approximately 460,000 distinct CDR3 sequences, approximately 45% being singletons. In its sample, this clonotype was seen a few times. Its antigen remains unknown. The sequenced material came from blood. V is TRBV28 and J is TRBJ2-7, with no clear D. The sequence came from a girl aged 10 to 17 with multiple sclerosis. The CDR3 here is CASSFGSRMGIFGEQYF. As DNA, the CDR3 is TGTGCCAGCAGTTTCGGATCTAGGATGGGAATTTTTGGTGAGCAGTACTTC.